Presented here are 19 T cell receptor beta chains from one specimen sequenced in a study of blood T cells in healthy people across ages. Next came a second PCR, run for about 7 to 11 cycles, which used a sample-barcoded 5' primer along with a J-beta primer mix. MiXCR was run by TCRdb on the 5' RACE reads, yielding one entry per CDR3 protein. Here the sample spans approximately 760,000 distinct CDR3 sequences, 20% to 25% being singletons. These data also featured in a second study, about T cells of mothers and their children.

Sequences were obtained from blood. These receptors were collected from a boy between 5 and 17 years old in good health.

This clonotype was observed a few times. The V call is TRBV7-9, the J call TRBJ2-7, with D possibly matching TRBD1 (5 bases). This CDR3 is built from 17 residues. V was cut by 4 bases and J by 4 bases, with 23 bases left in between. The germline gives CDR1 SEHNR, CDR2 FQNEAQ (reference sequence). This CDR3 is CASSSHPDSGKSYEQYF. In DNA form, the CDR3 reads TGTGCCAGCAGCTCTCACCCAGACAGTGGGAAATCATACGAGCAGTACTTC.

The chain employs TRBV3-1 and TRBJ2-7, with D maybe TRBD2 (5 bases). The better agreement between TRBJ2-1 and the DNA end casts doubt on the J call. CDR1 is LGHDT, CDR2 YNNKEL, per germline (reference sequence). There are 16 residues in the CDR3. The CDR3 bases are TGTGCCAGCAGCCAAGGAGGACCTAGAGGGATAGATGAGCAGTTCTTC. It codes for CASSQGGPRGIDEQFF.

In this sample, this clonotype turned up a few times. The V and J genes are TRBV24-1 and TRBJ2-4; D remains ambiguous. This CDR3 contains 13 residues. Trimming left V 0 bases short and J 5 bases short, with 4 bases between. Germline CDR1 KGHDR, CDR2 SFDVKD. CDR3: CATSDLLENIQYF. CDR3 nucleotide sequence: TGTGCCACCAGTGATTTGCTTGAAAACATTCAGTACTTC.

The rearrangement joins TRBV7-2 to TRBJ2-1; D might be TRBD2 (6 bases). The end of the DNA is better explained by TRBJ2-5, so the J call may be wrong. CDR3 length: 13 residues. Germline V lookup: CDR1 SGHTA, CDR2 FQGNSA. This CDR3 is CASSPLGGKTQYF. CDR3 nucleotide sequence: TGTGCCAGCAGCCCTCTGGGGGGTAAGACCCAGTACTTC.

This clonotype was recorded a few times. The rearrangement joins TRBV6-6 to TRBJ2-7, with D perhaps TRBD2 (5 bases). V lost 5 bases and J 4 bases, leaving 15 bases between the germline ends. Germline V gene data show CDR1 as MNHNY and CDR2 as SVGAGI (reference sequence). This CDR3 comprises 14 residues. The CDR3 DNA follows: TGTGCCAGCAGTCCCACTAGTTCTTGGTACGAGCAGTACTTC. This gives the protein CASSPTSSWYEQYF.

The genes are TRBV7-9 and TRBJ2-1, with no clear D. Trimming removed 0 bases from V and 11 bases from J, with 11 bases in between. The CDR3 runs 13 residues. Germline loops: CDR1 SEHNR, CDR2 FQNEAQ (reference sequence). The CDR3 spells CASSLAMGLKQFF. The CDR3 DNA reads as TGTGCCAGCAGCTTAGCGATGGGCTTAAAGCAGTTCTTC. The full variable domain, its missing parts supplied by reference TRBV7-9 and TRBJ2-1, is DTGVSQNPRHKITKRGQNVTFRCDPISEHNRLYWYRQTLGQGPEFLTYFQNEAQLEKSRLLSDRFSAERPKGSFSTLEIQRTEQGDSAMYLCASSLAMGLKQFFGPGTRLTVL.

This clonotype occurred a few times. This chain uses TRBV4-1 with TRBJ1-2; no firm D call. There are 15 residues in the CDR3. Germline V lookup: CDR1 MGHRA, CDR2 YSYEKL. V lost 4 bases and J lost 1, with 13 bases in between. The CDR3 spells CASSPLWRINYGYTF. CDR3 DNA sequence: TGCGCCAGCAGCCCTCTGTGGAGAATTAACTATGGCTACACCTTC.

The chain combines TRBV24-1 with TRBJ2-5; 11 nucleotides match TRBD2. Germline CDR1 reads KGHDR; CDR2 reads SFDVKD. The CDR3 extends over 15 amino acids. The V gene end was trimmed by 4 bases and the J gene end by 4 bases; junction bases not matched to a gene: 4. CDR3 sequence: CATSDRTSGLETQYF. CDR3 in DNA: TGTGCCACCAGTGACCGGACTAGCGGGTTAGAGACCCAGTACTTC.

The chain uses TRBV7-2 and TRBJ1-1; D might be TRBD1 (5 bases). CDR3 size: 12 residues. Germline V gives CDR1 SGHTA, CDR2 FQGNSA. The CDR3 reads CAGGGRGTEAFF. The CDR3 DNA reads TGTGCGGGGGGTGGCCGGGGCACTGAAGCTTTCTTT. Looking up the rest from reference TRBV7-2 and TRBJ1-1 gives the full variable domain: GAGVSQSPSNKVTEKGKDVELRCDPISGHTALYWYRQSLGQGLEFLIYFQGNSAPDKSGLPSDRFSAERTGGSVSTLTIQRTQQEDSAVYLCAGGGRGTEAFFGQGTRLTVV.

The chain uses TRBV29-1 and TRBJ2-3; D unclear. CDR1 and CDR2 (germline): SQVTM, ANQGSEA. Trimming removed 6 bases from V and 5 bases from J, with 15 bases in between. This CDR3 spans 13 amino acids. In DNA form, the CDR3 reads TGCAGCGTCGGAATAAACGTGTTAGATACGCAGTATTTT. Translation: CSVGINVLDTQYF.

The rearrangement joins TRBV4-2 to TRBJ2-3, with D tentatively TRBD2 (6 bases). Between the trimmed V and J ends, which lost 4 bases and 6 bases, there was a span of 14 bases. CDR1 and CDR2 (germline): LGHNA, YNFKEQ. The CDR3 loop spans 14 amino acids. The CDR3 coding sequence is TGTGCCAGCAGCCCGGGGGTAGTGGGTGATACGCAGTATTTT. Protein product: CASSPGVVGDTQYF.

The V and J genes are TRBV20-1 and TRBJ2-1; TRBD2 matches 9 bases. J was trimmed by 3 bases and V by 3 bases; bases with no gene match: 12. The CDR3 is 17 amino acids. In germline, CDR1 is DFQATT, CDR2 SNEGSKA (reference sequence). This CDR3 reads CSARGIAGAINYNEQFF. The CDR3 nucleotides read TGCAGTGCTAGGGGGATAGCGGGGGCCATAAACTACAATGAGCAGTTCTTC.

V usage is TRBV7-6 and J usage is TRBJ2-1, with a tentative D call TRBD1 (7 bases). Trimming took off 3 bases at V and 8 bases at J, with 17 bases between the two ends. Germline V CDR1 and CDR2: SGHVS, FNYEAQ. This CDR3 is built from 15 residues. The CDR3 coding sequence is TGTGCCAGCAGCTTGGCCAGGGGGGCTCACGATGAGCAGTTCTTC. It specifies CASSLARGAHDEQFF.

In its sample, this clonotype was seen a few times. This chain connects TRBV3-1 to TRBJ2-7; 11 bases line up with TRBD2. Per the germline V gene, CDR1 is LGHDT and CDR2 is YNNKEL (reference sequence). The junction had 6 bases not matched to a gene; V was cut back by 2 bases and J by 3 bases. This CDR3 spans 16 amino acids. The CDR3 here is CASSQLTSGARYEQYF. For the CDR3, the DNA is TGTGCCAGCAGCCAACTGACTAGCGGGGCTCGCTACGAGCAGTACTTC.

This clonotype came up many times. This chain's CDR3 is CASSFLHIHNEQFF. The CDR3 DNA sequence: TGTGCCAGCAGTTTTCTTCACATCCACAATGAGCAGTTCTTC. The chain joins TRBV28 to TRBJ2-1, with D unclear. This CDR3 region has 14 residues. CDR1 is MDHEN, CDR2 SYDVKM, per germline. Trimming left V 3 bases short and J 5 bases short, with 11 bases between.

This clonotype was recorded a few times. The chain uses TRBV27 and TRBJ2-7; 13 nucleotides match TRBD2. Germline CDR1 reads MNHEY; CDR2 reads SMNVEV (reference sequence). With V trimmed by 6 bases and J by 6 bases, 8 bases remained unmatched. The CDR3 sequence is 15 residues long. CDR3 bases: TGTGCCAGCAGCCTACTAGCGGGAGGGCCGTTCGAGCAGTACTTC. Translated: CASSLLAGGPFEQYF.

A few counts support this clonotype. This chain joins TRBV29-1 and TRBJ2-6; D is undetermined. The CDR3 is made up of 15 amino acids. Trimming took off 4 bases at V and 0 bases at J, with 10 bases between the two ends. Germline CDR1 reads SQVTM; CDR2 reads ANQGSEA. This CDR3 reads CSVGRISSGANVLTF. The DNA for the CDR3 is TGCAGCGTTGGCCGGATAAGCTCTGGGGCCAACGTCCTGACTTTC.

The J gene is TRBJ2-3, the V gene TRBV29-1; 7 bases fit TRBD2. Germline lookup yields CDR1 SQVTM and CDR2 ANQGSEA. The CDR3 sequence is 16 residues long. With V trimmed by 3 bases and J by 5 bases, 14 bases remained unmatched. The CDR3 DNA reads as TGCAGCGTTGATATTAACTCGCGGGAGAAGGTAGATACGCAGTATTTT. As protein: CSVDINSREKVDTQYF.

V gene TRBV27 combines with J gene TRBJ2-4; 10 nucleotides match TRBD1. Germline V gene data show CDR1 as MNHEY and CDR2 as SMNVEV (reference sequence). J was trimmed by 3 bases and V by 3 bases; bases with no gene match: 8. The CDR3 covers 17 residues. CDR3 loop: CASSFLPGTGDKNIQYF. DNA of the CDR3: TGTGCCAGCAGTTTCCTACCTGGGACAGGGGACAAAAACATTCAGTACTTC.